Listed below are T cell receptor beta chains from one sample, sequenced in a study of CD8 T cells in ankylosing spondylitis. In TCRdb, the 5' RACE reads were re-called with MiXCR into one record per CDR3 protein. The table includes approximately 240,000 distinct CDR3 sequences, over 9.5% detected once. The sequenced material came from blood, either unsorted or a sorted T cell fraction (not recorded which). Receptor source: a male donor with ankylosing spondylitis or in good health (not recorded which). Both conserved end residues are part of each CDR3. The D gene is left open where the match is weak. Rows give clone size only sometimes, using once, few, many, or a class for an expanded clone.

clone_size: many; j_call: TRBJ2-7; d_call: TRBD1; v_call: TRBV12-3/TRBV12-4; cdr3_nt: TGTGCCAGCAGTTTACGCCGGACAGGGGGCTCCTACGAGCAGTACTTC; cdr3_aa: CASSLRRTGGSYEQYF
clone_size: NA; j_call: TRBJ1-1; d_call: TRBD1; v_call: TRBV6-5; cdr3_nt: TGTGCCAGCAGTTACTCGACCCCACAGGGGGGAGGGGGTCCTGAAGCTTTCTTT; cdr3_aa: CASSYSTPQGGGGPEAFF
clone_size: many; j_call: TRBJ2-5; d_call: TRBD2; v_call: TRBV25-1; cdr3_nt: TGTGCCAGCAGTGAACAGGGAGGGCCGTACCAAGAGACCCAGTACTTC; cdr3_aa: CASSEQGGPYQETQYF
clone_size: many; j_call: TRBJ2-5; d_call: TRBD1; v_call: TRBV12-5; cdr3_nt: TGTGCTAGTGGTGCCTCAGGGGGCAGGGAGACCCAGTACTTC; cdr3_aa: CASGASGGRETQYF
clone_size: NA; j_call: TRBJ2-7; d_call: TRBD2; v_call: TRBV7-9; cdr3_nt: TGTGCCAGCCTTATAGCGGGAGAGGGGCACGAGCAGTACTTC; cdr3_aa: CASLIAGEGHEQYF
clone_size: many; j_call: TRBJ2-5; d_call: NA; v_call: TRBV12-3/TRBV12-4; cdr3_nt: TGTGCCAGCACCCTGTCTAGCGCGGGAGAGACCCAGTACTTC; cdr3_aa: CASTLSSAGETQYF
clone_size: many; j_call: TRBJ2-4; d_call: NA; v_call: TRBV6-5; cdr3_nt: TGTGCCAGCAGTTACTCGATGATCACCTACCCCACAAACATTCAGTACTTC; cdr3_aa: CASSYSMITYPTNIQYF
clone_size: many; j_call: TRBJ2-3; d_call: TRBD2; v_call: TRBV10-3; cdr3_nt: TGTGCCATCAGCCTTAGCGGGAGCACAGATACGCAGTATTTT; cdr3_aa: CAISLSGSTDTQYF
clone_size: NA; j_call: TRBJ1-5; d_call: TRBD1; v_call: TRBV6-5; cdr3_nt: TGTGCCAGCAGTTACTCCTGGACAGGCTTTAGCAATCAGCCCCAGCATTTT; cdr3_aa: CASSYSWTGFSNQPQHF
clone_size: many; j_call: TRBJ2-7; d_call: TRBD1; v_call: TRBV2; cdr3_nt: TGTGCCAGCAGTCCGGGACAGGGCACCTACGAGCAGTACTTC; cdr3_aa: CASSPGQGTYEQYF
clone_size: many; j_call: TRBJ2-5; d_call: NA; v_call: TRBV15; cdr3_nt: TGTGCCACCGCCCCCCGGAGACAAGAGACCCAGTACTTC; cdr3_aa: CATAPRRQETQYF
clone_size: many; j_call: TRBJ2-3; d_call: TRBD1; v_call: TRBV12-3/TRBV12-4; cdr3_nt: TGTGCCAGCAGCCGAAGGACAGGGGGCTTGGATACGCAGTATTTT; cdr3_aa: CASSRRTGGLDTQYF
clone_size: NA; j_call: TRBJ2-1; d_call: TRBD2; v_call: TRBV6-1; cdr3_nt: TGTGCCAGCAGTCGCGGCGGGAGTTTCTCCAATGAGCAGTTCTTC; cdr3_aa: CASSRGGSFSNEQFF
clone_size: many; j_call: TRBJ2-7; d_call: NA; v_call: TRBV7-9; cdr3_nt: TGTGCCAGCGGCATATACGAGCAGTACTTC; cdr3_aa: CASGIYEQYF
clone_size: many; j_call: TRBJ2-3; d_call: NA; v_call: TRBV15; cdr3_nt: TGTGCCACCGGGGGGTTAAGCACAGATACGCAGTATTTT; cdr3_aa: CATGGLSTDTQYF
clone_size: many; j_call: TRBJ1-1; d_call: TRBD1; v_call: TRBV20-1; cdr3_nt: TGCAGTGCCTCGGACAGGGGAGGCACTGAAGCTTTCTTT; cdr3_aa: CSASDRGGTEAFF
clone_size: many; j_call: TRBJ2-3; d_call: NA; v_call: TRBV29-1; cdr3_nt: TGCAGCGCTAATCTCGGGACCACCGGCCGTACGCAGTATTTT; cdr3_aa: CSANLGTTGRTQYF
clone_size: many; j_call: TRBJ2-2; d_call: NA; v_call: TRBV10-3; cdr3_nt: TGTGCCATCAGCCTCTCTGGCGGGGAGCTGTTTTTT; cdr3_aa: CAISLSGGELFF
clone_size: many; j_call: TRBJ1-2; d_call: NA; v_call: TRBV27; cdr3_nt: TGTGCCAGCAGTCCCCTCGGATTGGAGGGCTACACCTTC; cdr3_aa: CASSPLGLEGYTF
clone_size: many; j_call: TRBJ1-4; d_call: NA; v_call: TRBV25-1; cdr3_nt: TGTGCCAGCAGTGAACAGACCCTGGGGGAGGAAAAACTGTTTTTT; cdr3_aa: CASSEQTLGEEKLFF
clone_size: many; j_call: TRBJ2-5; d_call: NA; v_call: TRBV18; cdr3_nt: TGTGCCAGCTCATCCGCACGAGAGACCCAGTACTTC; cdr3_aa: CASSSARETQYF
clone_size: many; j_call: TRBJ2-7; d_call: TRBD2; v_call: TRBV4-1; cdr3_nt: TGCGCCAGCAGCCAAGCCGGGACTAGCGGCGAGCAGTACTTC; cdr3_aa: CASSQAGTSGEQYF
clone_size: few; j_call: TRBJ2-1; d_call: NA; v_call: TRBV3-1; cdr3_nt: TGTGCCAGCAGCCAAGTCCCCCCAAATGAGCAGTTCTTC; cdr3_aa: CASSQVPPNEQFF
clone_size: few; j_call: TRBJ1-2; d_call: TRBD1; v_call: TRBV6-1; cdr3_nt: TGTGCCAGCACCGGACAGGGCTTAGGTGGCTACACCTTC; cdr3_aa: CASTGQGLGGYTF
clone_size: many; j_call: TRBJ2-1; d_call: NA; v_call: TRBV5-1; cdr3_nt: TGCGCCAGCAGCTTGGAGACAGGCGTCCACAATGAGCAGTTCTTC; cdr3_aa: CASSLETGVHNEQFF
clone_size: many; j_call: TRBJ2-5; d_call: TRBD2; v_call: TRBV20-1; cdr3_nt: TGCAGTGCTACCGGACTAGCGGGAGCGGGGGAGACCCAGTACTTC; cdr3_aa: CSATGLAGAGETQYF
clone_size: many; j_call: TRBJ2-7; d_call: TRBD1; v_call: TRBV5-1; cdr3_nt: TGCGCCAGCAGCCCTCGGGACAGAGCCTACGAGCAGTACTTC; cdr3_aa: CASSPRDRAYEQYF
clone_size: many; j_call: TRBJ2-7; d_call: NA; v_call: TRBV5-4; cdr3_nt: TGTGCCAGCAGCTATCCCTCCTACGAGCAGTACTTC; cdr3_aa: CASSYPSYEQYF
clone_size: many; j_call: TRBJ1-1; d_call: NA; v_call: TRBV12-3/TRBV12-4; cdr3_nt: TGTGCCAGCAGGGCTGGGGGGGGAGAAACTGAAGCTTTCTTT; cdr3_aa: CASRAGGGETEAFF
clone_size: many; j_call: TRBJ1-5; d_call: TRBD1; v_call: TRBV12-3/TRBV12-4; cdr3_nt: TGTGCCAGCAGCCGGGGCCCAGGGGGTGGTATCGGCAATCAGCCCCAGCATTTT; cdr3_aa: CASSRGPGGGIGNQPQHF
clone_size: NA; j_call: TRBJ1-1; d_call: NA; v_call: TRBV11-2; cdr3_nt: TGTGCCAGCAGCTTAGACCCCGGGGACCGAACCCTGAACACTGAAGCTTTCTTT; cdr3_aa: CASSLDPGDRTLNTEAFF
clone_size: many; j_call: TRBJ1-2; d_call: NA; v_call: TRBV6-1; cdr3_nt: TGTGCCAGCAGGGATGGTCGGGGCTACACCTTC; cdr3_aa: CASRDGRGYTF
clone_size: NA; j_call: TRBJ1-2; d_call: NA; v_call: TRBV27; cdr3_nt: TGTGCCAGCAGTTTAGGGGCAGGGGTCTATGACTACACCTTC; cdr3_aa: CASSLGAGVYDYTF
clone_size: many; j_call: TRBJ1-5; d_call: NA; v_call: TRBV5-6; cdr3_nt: TGTGCCAGCAGCGGCCCGGGGATCTATAGCAATCAGCCCCAGCATTTT; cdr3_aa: CASSGPGIYSNQPQHF
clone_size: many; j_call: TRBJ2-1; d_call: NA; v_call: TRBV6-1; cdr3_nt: TGTGCCAGCAGTCCTAGTAGCGTGAGCTCCTACAATGAGCAGTTCTTC; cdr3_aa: CASSPSSVSSYNEQFF
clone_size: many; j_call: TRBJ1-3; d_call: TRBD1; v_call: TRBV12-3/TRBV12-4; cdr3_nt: TGTGCCAGCAGTGACAGGGCTGGAAACACCATATATTTT; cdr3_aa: CASSDRAGNTIYF